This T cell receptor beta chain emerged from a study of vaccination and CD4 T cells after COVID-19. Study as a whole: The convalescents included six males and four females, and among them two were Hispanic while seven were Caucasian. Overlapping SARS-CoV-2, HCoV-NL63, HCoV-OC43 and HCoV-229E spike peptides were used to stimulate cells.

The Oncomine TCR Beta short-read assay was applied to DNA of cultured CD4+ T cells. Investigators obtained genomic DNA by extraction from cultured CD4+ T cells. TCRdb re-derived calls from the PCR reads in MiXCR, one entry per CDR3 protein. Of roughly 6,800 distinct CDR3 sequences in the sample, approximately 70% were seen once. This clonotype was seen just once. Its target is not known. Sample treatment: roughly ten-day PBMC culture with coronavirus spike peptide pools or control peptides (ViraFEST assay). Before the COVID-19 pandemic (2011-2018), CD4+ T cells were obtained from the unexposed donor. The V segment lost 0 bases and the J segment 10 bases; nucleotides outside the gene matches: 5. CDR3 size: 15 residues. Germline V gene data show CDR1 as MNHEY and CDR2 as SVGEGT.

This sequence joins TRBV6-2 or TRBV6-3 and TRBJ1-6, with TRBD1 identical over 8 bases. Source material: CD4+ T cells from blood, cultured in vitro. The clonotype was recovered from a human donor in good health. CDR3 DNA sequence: TGTGCCAGCAGTTACTCGACCAGGGGGCAATCACCCCTCCACTTT. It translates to CASSYSTRGQSPLHF.